The TCR beta chain described here comes from a study of T-cell reconstitution after alpha-beta-depleted transplantation in children. The library targeted TCRbeta and was prepared with unique molecular identifiers. TCRdb called the PCR reads again in MiXCR, with one record for every CDR3 protein. The repertoire holds 350,000 to 400,000 distinct CDR3 sequences, with approximately 20% as singletons. This clonotype appeared many times. The V gene's germline CDR1 is MNHNY and CDR2 SVGAGI (reference sequence). V lost 2 bases and J 5 bases, leaving 3 bases between the germline ends. The CDR3 is 11 residues long.

The chain uses TRBV6-6 and TRBJ1-2; no clear D. The clonotype was recovered from a human donor who donated a stem cell graft to a child with acute myeloid leukemia. The material was PBMCs from the stem cell graft donor, obtained from the stem cell graft. The DNA for the CDR3 is TGTGCCAGCAGTTACCGGTATGGCTACACCTTC. It specifies CASSYRYGYTF.